This T cell receptor beta chain was identified during a study of identical twins. This clonotype was seen a handful of times. The target antigen is unknown. Study results and limitations: Insertions were reduced in abundant cord blood beta clonotypes but not in memory repertoires.

Addition of a universal primer site occurred through template switching, and cDNA carried unique molecular identifiers. Via MiXCR, TCRdb re-called the 5' RACE reads, giving one row per CDR3 protein. The sample shows about 210,000 distinct CDR3 sequences, less than 10% of them seen only once. With V trimmed by 5 bases and J by 5 bases, 5 bases remained unmatched. The CDR3 has 14 amino acids. The germline V gene encodes CDR1 SGHTA and CDR2 FQGNSA. The sample consisted of memory (CD45RO+) T cells sorted from blood. The receptor's source is a woman aged 18-29 years in good health. V gene TRBV7-2 combines with J gene TRBJ1-1; 10 bases match TRBD1. CDR3 coding DNA: TGTGCCAGCAGCCGGGACAGGGGAAGAACTGAAGCTTTCTTT. Its translation is CASSRDRGRTEAFF.